This TCR beta chain came from a study of cytomegalovirus exposure and HLA in healthy donors. V trimming: 4 bases; J trimming: 2 bases; junction bases outside the gene matches: 3. The CDR3 is made up of 14 amino acids. Per germline, CDR1 MNHEY and CDR2 SVGAGI. The PCR was carried out with 60 Vbeta primers and 13 Jbeta primers. This table comes from immunoSEQ multiplex PCR, and its TCRdb copy is limited to in-frame clones, with some not included. This table holds 140,000 or so clones, roughly 9.4% found once. This clone was recorded a few times. The rearrangement links TRBV6-5 to TRBJ1-2, with 8 bases matching TRBD1. The sequenced material came from PBMCs. The TCR comes from a male donor in good health and CMV-seronegative. Here the CDR3 reads CASSWDRRNYGYTF. CDR3 DNA: TGTGCCAGCAGTTGGGACAGGAGGAACTATGGCTACACCTTC.